A selection of T cell receptor beta chains follows, all from one sample in a study of post-analysis software for immune sequencing data. TCRdb reprocessed the PCR reads with MiXCR, giving one entry per CDR3 protein. The sample contains about 190,000 distinct CDR3 sequences, about 30% of which appear only once. Sequenced input: blood. The receptors originated from a girl under 18 with multiple sclerosis. The CDR3 runs from the conserved cysteine through the conserved F or W. The D gene is left open where the match is weak. For some rows the clone size is stated as once, few or many, or as a class when expanded; others skip it.

clone size | J gene | D gene | V gene | CDR3 DNA | CDR3 protein
many | TRBJ2-3 | TRBD1 | TRBV27 | TGTGCCAGCAGTTTAAGACGGAGCCAGGCGGAGGACAGGGTCACAGATACGCAGTATTTT | CASSLRRSQAEDRVTDTQYF
many | TRBJ2-1 | . | TRBV6-6 | TGTGCCAGCAGTTATTCCGATCTCTCTGAGCAGTTCTTC | CASSYSDLSEQFF
many | TRBJ2-7 | . | TRBV20-1 | TGCAGTGCTTCCAGGGTCTACGAGCAGTACTTC | CSASRVYEQYF
. | TRBJ2-3 | . | TRBV12-3/TRBV12-4 | TGTGCCAGCAGGTTTTCGGTGGGGGAAGGAGATACGCAGTATTTT | CASRFSVGEGDTQYF
many | TRBJ2-5 | . | TRBV6-5 | TGTGCCAGCAGCCGTCAGGGGATGACCCAGTACTTC | CASSRQGMTQYF
. | TRBJ2-7 | TRBD2 | TRBV5-1 | TGCGCCAGCAGCTTTGGTAGCGGGAGTTACAATGAGCAGTACTTC | CASSFGSGSYNEQYF
. | TRBJ1-1 | TRBD1 | TRBV6-1 | TGTGCCAGCAGTTCCACAGGGGGCACTGAAGCTTTCTTT | CASSSTGGTEAFF
. | TRBJ2-5 | TRBD2 | TRBV24-1 | TGTGCCACCAGTGGAGGGGAGGGGTCCTACAATGGGCAGTACTTC | CATSGGEGSYNGQYF
few | TRBJ1-5 | . | TRBV20-1 | TGCAGTGCTCTCAAGCCGGAGAGCAATCAGCCCCAGCATTTT | CSALKPESNQPQHF
few | TRBJ2-7 | . | TRBV7-2 | TGTGCCAGCAGCTACCTAGAATACCTCGAGCAGTACTTC | CASSYLEYLEQYF
few | TRBJ1-2 | . | TRBV28 | TGTGCCAGCAGTTTACCCGGGTCCTATGGCTACACCTTC | CASSLPGSYGYTF
. | TRBJ1-5 | . | TRBV20-1 | TGCAGTGCTTCCTATAGCAATCAGCCCCAGCATTTT | CSASYSNQPQHF
. | TRBJ1-1 | . | TRBV20-1 | TGCAGTGCTAGTTCCGGACACTCGAGGACTGAAGCTTTCTTT | CSASSGHSRTEAFF
many | TRBJ2-2 | . | TRBV12-3/TRBV12-4 | TGTGCCAGCAGTCAGTTTGAGGGCCCCAAGAACGGGGAGCTGTTTTTT | CASSQFEGPKNGELFF
few | TRBJ2-1 | TRBD2 | TRBV5-1 | TGCGCCAGCAGCTTGGTCGGAGCGGGGGGTAATGAGCAGTTCTTC | CASSLVGAGGNEQFF
. | TRBJ1-5 | . | TRBV28 | TGTGCCAGCAGTGGGGGGTTAGTGATAGGTCGTGGTCAGCCCCAGCATTTT | CASSGGLVIGRGQPQHF
. | TRBJ2-3 | . | TRBV3-1 | TGTGCCAGCAGCCAAGGAGTTAGCGTGACAGATACGCAGTATTTT | CASSQGVSVTDTQYF
. | TRBJ1-4 | . | TRBV5-1 | TGCGCCAGCAGCTGGGTAGTGGACAGACCTTCTGAACTGTTTTTT | CASSWVVDRPSELFF
few | TRBJ2-2 | TRBD2 | TRBV5-1 | TGCGCCAGCAGCGCGGGAGTATACACCGGGGAGCTGTTTTTT | CASSAGVYTGELFF
few | TRBJ2-2 | TRBD1 | TRBV4-1 | TGCGCCAGCAGCCAAGACCACAGGGGGGCGAACACCGGGGAGCTGTTTTTT | CASSQDHRGANTGELFF
many | TRBJ2-1 | . | TRBV5-1 | TGCGCCAGCAGCTTGGCCGGGTGGCGGTTGGGTGAGCAGTTCTTC | CASSLAGWRLGEQFF
many | TRBJ1-4 | . | TRBV12-3/TRBV12-4 | TGTGCCAGCAGTTTGGAGGGGCGAGGTGAAAAACTGTTTTTT | CASSLEGRGEKLFF
. | TRBJ2-1 | TRBD2 | TRBV29-1 | TGCAGCGTCCGACTAGCGGGGGGTTACAATGAGCAGTTCTTC | CSVRLAGGYNEQFF
many | TRBJ2-7 | TRBD1 | TRBV12-3/TRBV12-4 | TGTGCCAGCAGTCCAGGGGGTTCCTACGAGCAGTACTTC | CASSPGGSYEQYF
many | TRBJ2-7 | . | TRBV25-1 | TGTGCCAGCGCCGGACACGACTACGAGCAGTACTTC | CASAGHDYEQYF
. | TRBJ1-2 | . | TRBV10-2 | TGCGCCAGCAGTGTGTCGGGGAGCGTGTATGGCTACACCTTC | CASSVSGSVYGYTF
many | TRBJ2-1 | TRBD1 | TRBV6-1 | TGTGCCAGCAGTAACCCCGGGACAGCCGACAATGAGCAGTTCTTC | CASSNPGTADNEQFF
. | TRBJ2-1 | . | TRBV27 | TGTGCCAGCAGAGGGGAGACTCCGGGGTACAATGAGCAGTTCTTC | CASRGETPGYNEQFF
. | TRBJ1-3 | . | TRBV20-1 | TGCAGTGCTAGAGAGTCCGGGGTCCCCGGAAACACCATATATTTT | CSARESGVPGNTIYF
many | TRBJ1-4 | TRBD1 | TRBV20-1 | TGCAGTGCCCCGACAGGGCCTTCTGAAAAACTGTTTTTT | CSAPTGPSEKLFF
. | TRBJ2-4 | . | TRBV7-2 | TGTGCCAGCAGCTCACAGGGCTACCAAAACATTCAGTACTTC | CASSSQGYQNIQYF
once | TRBJ2-7 | . | TRBV20-1 | TGCAGTGCTAGCGGACGGAGCTCCTACGAGCAGTACTTC | CSASGRSSYEQYF
few | TRBJ2-6 | TRBD2 | TRBV7-9 | TGTGCCAGCAGCTATAGCGGGGGGGCTGCTGGGGCCAACGTCCTGACTTTC | CASSYSGGAAGANVLTF
few | TRBJ1-1 | . | TRBV20-1 | TGCAGTGTAGAGGGCCACTTGAACACTGAAGCTTTCTTT | CSVEGHLNTEAFF